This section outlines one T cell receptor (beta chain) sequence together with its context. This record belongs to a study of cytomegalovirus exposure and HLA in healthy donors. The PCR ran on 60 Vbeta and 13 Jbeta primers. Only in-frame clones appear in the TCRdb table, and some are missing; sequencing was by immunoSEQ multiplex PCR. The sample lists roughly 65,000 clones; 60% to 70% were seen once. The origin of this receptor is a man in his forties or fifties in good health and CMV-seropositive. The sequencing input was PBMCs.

CDR3 DNA: TGTGCCATCGGGACAGGAGGAAACACCATATATTTT. It is translated as CAIGTGGNTIYF. The chain employs TRBV10-3 and TRBJ1-3, with 8 bases that match TRBD1. Germline CDR1 and CDR2: ENHRY and SYGVKD. The CDR3 length is 12 residues. The ends lost 8 bases at V and 4 bases at J; junction bases unmatched: 1.